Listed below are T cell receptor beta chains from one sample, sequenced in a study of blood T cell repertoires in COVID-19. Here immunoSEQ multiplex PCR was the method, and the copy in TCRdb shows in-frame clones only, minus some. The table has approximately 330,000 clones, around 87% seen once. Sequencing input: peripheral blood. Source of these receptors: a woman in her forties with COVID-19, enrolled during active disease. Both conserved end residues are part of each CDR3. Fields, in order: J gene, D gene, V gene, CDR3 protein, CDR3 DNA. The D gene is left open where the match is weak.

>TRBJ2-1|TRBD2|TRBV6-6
CASSRSRLAAYNEQFF
TGTGCCAGCAGCCGCTCCCGGCTAGCGGCCTACAATGAGCAGTTCTTC
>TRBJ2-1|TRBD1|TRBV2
CASKLTGGGNNEQFF
TGTGCCAGCAAGTTGACAGGGGGCGGGAACAATGAGCAGTTCTTC
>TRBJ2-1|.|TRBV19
CASSHRAMGYNEQFF
TGTGCCAGTAGCCACAGGGCCATGGGGTACAATGAGCAGTTCTTC
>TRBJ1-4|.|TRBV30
CAWSVGGPTNEKLFF
TGTGCCTGGAGTGTTGGAGGTCCAACTAATGAAAAACTGTTTTTT
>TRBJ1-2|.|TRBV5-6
CASSGLLGVYGYTF
TGTGCCAGCAGTGGACTTTTGGGCGTCTATGGCTACACCTTC
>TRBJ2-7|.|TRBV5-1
CASSSNYRAHEQYF
TGCGCCAGCAGCTCAAACTACAGGGCCCACGAGCAGTACTTC
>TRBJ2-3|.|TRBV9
CASSVRPGGTDTQYF
TGTGCCAGCAGCGTGCGCCCGGGAGGCACAGATACGCAGTATTTT
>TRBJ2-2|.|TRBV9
CASSVAVGGDTGELFF
TGTGCCAGCAGCGTAGCGGTCGGGGGAGACACCGGGGAGCTGTTTTTT
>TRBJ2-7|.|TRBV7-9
CASSLGSYEQYF
TGTGCCAGCAGCTTAGGTAGCTACGAGCAGTACTTC
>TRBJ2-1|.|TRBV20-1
CSAAHNNEQFF
TGCAGTGCCGCCCACAACAATGAGCAGTTCTTC
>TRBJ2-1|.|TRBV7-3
CASSSGSKQFF
TGTGCCAGCAGCTCCGGGTCCAAGCAGTTCTTC
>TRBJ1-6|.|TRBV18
CASSPQTESPLHF
TGTGCCAGCTCCCCCCAGACAGAATCACCCCTCCACTTT